Detailed here is one T cell receptor (beta chain). Its target is not known. This sample is part of a study of cytomegalovirus exposure and HLA in healthy donors. Broader study findings: Being productive about 87% or about 30% of the time was typical of most TCR beta V segments in an earlier analysis. Excluded were some V segments that proved indistinguishable, including TRBV6-2 and TRBV6-3.

60 Vbeta and 13 Jbeta primers were used in PCR. The method was immunoSEQ multiplex PCR; TCRdb's version includes in-frame clones alone and lacks a portion of them. The table has around 180,000 clones, over 60% seen once. This CDR3 comprises 14 residues. Unmatched junction bases numbered 4, after V lost 0 bases and J lost 6 bases. CDR1 and CDR2 (germline): SGHRS, YFSETQ. Sequencing was done on a sample of PBMCs. This chain uses TRBV5-1 with TRBJ2-3; 7 bases fit TRBD2. The TCR was taken from a girl between 5 and 17 years old in good health and CMV-seronegative. CDR3 coding DNA: TGCGCCAGCAGCTTGGCATCCGGGGGGGATACGCAGTATTTT. Translated, it gives CASSLASGGDTQYF.